This T cell receptor (beta chain) emerged from a study of cytomegalovirus exposure and HLA in healthy donors. In the PCR, 60 Vbeta and 13 Jbeta primers were used. Method: immunoSEQ multiplex PCR; TCRdb's copy keeps in-frame clones and lacks some. The sample contains approximately 150,000 clones, over 70% of which appear only once. This CDR3 spans 13 amino acids. Germline CDR1 reads SGHKS; CDR2 reads YYEKEE (reference sequence). J was trimmed by 6 bases and V by 4 bases; bases with no gene match: 6. A note on this clone: The sample holds other DNA sequences that translate to the same CDR3.

J is TRBJ2-7 and V is TRBV5-5, with 8 nucleotides matching TRBD1. This TCR came from a male donor in good health and CMV-seronegative. The sequenced sample was PBMCs. CDR3 bases: TGTGCCAGCAGCCTTACAGGGGGTGGCGAGCAGTACTTC. Protein product: CASSLTGGGEQYF. Full variable domain (missing parts from reference TRBV5-5 and TRBJ2-7): DAGVTQSPTHLIKTRGQQVTLRCSPISGHKSVSWYQQVLGQGPQFIFQYYEKEERGRGNFPDRFSARQFPNYSSELNVNALLLGDSALYLCASSLTGGGEQYFGPGTRLTVT.